This T cell receptor beta chain was recorded in a study of blood T cell repertoires in COVID-19. In the study overall: There were acute and convalescent COVID-19 samples, and they came from the United States, Italy and Spain. PBMCs, B-cell-depleted T cells, or T cells provided the cDNA or gDNA that made up the material.

The protocol was immunoSEQ multiplex PCR, while the TCRdb copy is restricted to in-frame clones and leaves out a portion. Of about 180,000 clones listed, around four fifths are singletons. Germline V gene data show CDR1 as DFQATT and CDR2 as SNEGSKA (reference sequence). This CDR3 has 14 residues. V was pared by 6 bases and J by 5 bases, with 7 bases of the junction left unmatched. The sequenced sample was peripheral blood. The TCR was taken from a woman aged 40 to 50 with COVID-19, enrolled during active disease. The chain recombines TRBV20-1 with TRBJ2-5; 12 nucleotides match TRBD2. DNA of the CDR3: TGCAGTGCCAGTCAGCTAGCGGGAGGGGAGACCCAGTACTTC. Protein: CSASQLAGGETQYF.